One sample yielded the 20 T cell receptor beta chains listed below, sequenced in a study of response to subunit inactivated influenza vaccine. TCRdb used MiXCR to reprocess the RT-PCR reads, holding one entry per CDR3 protein. The table shows roughly 190,000 distinct CDR3 sequences, with approximately 12% occurring only once. In addition, the sample was reused for a study of T cells expressing NK-cell markers. As that report states: What made the TCR beta cDNA was 5'RACE template switching with UMIs.

The sequenced sample was CD8+ T cells sorted from PBMCs, obtained about 12 days after vaccination. These receptor sequences come from a man aged 45-65 years who received an inactivated influenza vaccine.

CDR3 nucleotides: TGTGCCAGCGGGGACCCTTATAGCAATCAGCCCCAGCATTTT. The encoded protein is CASGDPYSNQPQHF. The V gene is TRBV6-1, the J gene TRBJ1-5; tentative D call: TRBD1 (5 bases). Germline V gene sequence: CDR1 MNHNS, CDR2 SASEGT. This CDR3 has 14 amino acids. Trimming removed 8 bases at V and 0 bases at J, with 11 bases between.

The rearrangement joins TRBV12-3 or TRBV12-4 to TRBJ2-1; the D is unclear. Trimming pared 0 bases from V and 8 bases from J, leaving 8 bases between. This CDR3 region has 13 residues. The CDR3, as DNA: TGTGCCAGCAGTTTAGCGCCCCTTGATGAGCAGTTCTTC. It specifies CASSLAPLDEQFF.

The chain uses TRBV6-2 or TRBV6-3 and TRBJ1-2; D possibly corresponds to TRBD1 (6 bases). V was cut by 2 bases and J by 4 bases, with 11 bases left in between. The germline V gene encodes CDR1 MNHEY and CDR2 SVGEGT. This CDR3 is 14 amino acids long. The CDR3 DNA reads as TGTGCCAGCAGTTACGGGACATCTGCCTATGGCTACACCTTC. Protein sequence: CASSYGTSAYGYTF.

V is TRBV28 and J is TRBJ2-7; 8 bases are shared with TRBD1. The CDR3 runs 16 residues. J lost 4 bases, V lost 3 bases, and 11 bases had no gene match. The germline gives CDR1 MDHEN, CDR2 SYDVKM. The DNA for the CDR3 is TGTGCCAGCAGTTTCCATACTGCAGGGGGCCTGTACGAGCAGTACTTC. Translation: CASSFHTAGGLYEQYF.

This clonotype has more than one count but fewer than ten. The genes are TRBV11-1 and TRBJ2-7; 8 nucleotides agree with TRBD1. J was trimmed by 3 bases and V by 2 bases; bases with no gene match: 3. This CDR3 spans 14 amino acids. Germline CDR1 and CDR2: SGHAT and FQDESV (reference sequence). CDR3 amino acids: CASSLWDRYYEQYF. The CDR3 bases are TGTGCCAGCAGCTTATGGGACAGGTACTACGAGCAGTACTTC.

This clonotype turned up a few times. The rearrangement links TRBV24-1 to TRBJ2-7; 7 bases map to TRBD1. This CDR3 contains 19 residues. In germline, CDR1 is KGHDR, CDR2 SFDVKD. V gave up 5 bases and J gave up 3 bases; unmatched junction bases: 21. In nucleotides, the CDR3 is TGTGCCACCAGTGCCAACCCGGGACAGACGGACTCAGACCACTACGAGCAGTACTTC. This encodes CATSANPGQTDSDHYEQYF.

This clonotype was found a few times. V is TRBV6-1 and J is TRBJ1-2, with 9 positions matching TRBD1. The V gene's germline CDR1 is MNHNS and CDR2 SASEGT. CDR3 length: 17 amino acids. Unmatched junction bases numbered 12, after V lost 5 bases and J lost 2 bases. The CDR3 DNA reads TGTGCCAGCAGTCAACAGGGGGCGTTTCCTCCGAACTATGGCTACACCTTC. Translated: CASSQQGAFPPNYGYTF.

The gene calls are TRBV3-1 and TRBJ2-1; D unclear. Per germline, CDR1 LGHDT and CDR2 YNNKEL (reference sequence). This CDR3 has 13 residues. The V end lost 4 bases, the J end lost 6 bases, and 10 bases lay between the germline ends. The chain's CDR3 is CASSPSSFNEQFF. The CDR3 DNA sequence: TGTGCCAGCAGCCCGTCTAGTTTCAATGAGCAGTTCTTC.

The chain employs TRBV27 and TRBJ1-1; D is unresolved. This CDR3 spans 13 amino acids. V lost 3 bases, J lost 1 base, and 6 bases lay in between. Germline CDR1 reads MNHEY; CDR2 reads SMNVEV (reference sequence). Here the CDR3 reads CASSLFENTEAFF. CDR3 nucleotides: TGTGCCAGCAGTTTGTTTGAGAACACTGAAGCTTTCTTT.

This chain joins TRBV13 and TRBJ2-1; 13 bases are a match to TRBD2. V lost 5 bases to trimming and J lost 2 bases; unmatched junction nucleotides: 6. CDR3 length: 17 residues. Germline V gene lookup returns CDR1 PRHDT and CDR2 FYEKMQ (reference sequence). DNA for the CDR3: TGTGCCAGCAGCGGGGGGACTAGCGGGACCACCTACAATGAGCAGTTCTTC. This codes for CASSGGTSGTTYNEQFF.

J is TRBJ2-2 and V is TRBV12-3 or TRBV12-4; 9 bases agree with TRBD1. This CDR3 is built from 15 residues. With V trimmed by 5 bases and J by 7 bases, 8 bases remained unmatched. The DNA of the CDR3 is TGTGCCAGCAGTGGACCGGGACAGGGAGACGGGGAGCTGTTTTTT. It specifies CASSGPGQGDGELFF.

This rearrangement joins TRBV29-1 to TRBJ2-7, with 7 bases fitting TRBD1. CDR1 and CDR2 (germline): SQVTM, ANQGSEA. The ends lost 6 bases at V and 3 bases at J; junction bases unmatched: 2. The CDR3 has 11 residues. The CDR3 nucleotides read TGCAGCGTACAGGGGCTCTACGAGCAGTACTTC. It is translated as CSVQGLYEQYF.

The V call is TRBV2, the J call TRBJ2-3, with 7 bases that match TRBD1. The V and J ends lost 6 bases and 0 bases, in that order; junction bases with no gene match: 15. The germline gives CDR1 SNHLY, CDR2 FYNNEI. The CDR3 runs to 18 residues. This CDR3 is CASRGDREAPSSTDTQYF. CDR3 nucleotide sequence: TGTGCCAGCAGGGGAGACAGGGAAGCACCCTCTAGCACAGATACGCAGTATTTT.

This clonotype has just a few counts. The CDR3 sequence is CSVEKGSPNEQFF. CDR3 nucleotide sequence: TGCAGCGTTGAGAAAGGATCCCCCAATGAGCAGTTCTTC. The chain joins TRBV29-1 to TRBJ2-1; D remains unclear. V was cut by 3 bases and J by 6 bases, with 12 bases left in between. Germline values: CDR1 SQVTM, CDR2 ANQGSEA. The CDR3 is 13 residues long.

The V and J genes are TRBV4-3 and TRBJ2-2; maybe TRBD1 (5 bases). V was shortened by 3 bases and J by 5 bases, with 16 bases between the two germline ends. The CDR3 loop spans 16 amino acids. Germline V CDR1 and CDR2: LGHNA, YSLEER. CDR3 amino acids: CASSHLPTEVTGELFF. As DNA, the CDR3 is TGCGCCAGCAGCCACCTACCGACAGAGGTTACCGGGGAGCTGTTTTTT.

The chain is built from TRBV28 and TRBJ1-4; D may be TRBD1 (5 bases). Germline loops: CDR1 MDHEN, CDR2 SYDVKM. V was clipped by 7 bases and J by 0 bases, with 9 bases between them. The CDR3 is made up of 14 amino acids. CDR3 residues: CASTQTATNEKLFF. CDR3 nucleotides: TGTGCCAGCACCCAGACAGCAACTAATGAAAAACTGTTTTTT.

The chain has TRBV5-6 and TRBJ1-2; no clear D. With 4 bases removed from V and 5 bases from J, the gap between germline ends came to 18 bases. The CDR3 runs to 15 residues. CDR1 and CDR2 (germline): SGHDT, YYEEEE. The CDR3: CASSLSVSLGYGYTF. The CDR3 bases are TGTGCCAGCAGCCTCTCCGTTTCCCTTGGGTATGGCTACACCTTC.

The gene calls are TRBV15 and TRBJ1-5; the D gene is possibly TRBD1 (5 bases). V was trimmed by 3 bases and J by 0 bases, leaving 9 bases between them. CDR3 length: 15 residues. Germline V CDR1 and CDR2: LNHNV, YYDKDF (reference sequence). CDR3 nucleotide sequence: TGTGCCACCAGCAGTAGTGGGGGTAGCAATCAGCCCCAGCATTTT. Translated: CATSSSGGSNQPQHF.

This clonotype was picked up a small number of times. The V call is TRBV7-9, the J call TRBJ1-1; D unclear. The CDR3 runs to 14 residues. Trimming took off 4 bases at V and 4 bases at J, with 13 bases between the two ends. Germline lookup yields CDR1 SEHNR and CDR2 FQNEAQ (reference sequence). Here the CDR3 reads CASSSSRRITEAFF. CDR3 DNA: TGTGCCAGCAGCTCGTCCCGGAGGATCACTGAAGCTTTCTTT.

This chain links TRBV6-2 or TRBV6-3 with TRBJ2-1; 8 nucleotides line up with TRBD1. The V gene end was trimmed by 5 bases and the J gene end by 7 bases; junction bases not matched to a gene: 4. CDR1 is MNHEY and CDR2 is SVGEGT in the germline V gene. The CDR3 length is 13 residues. DNA of the CDR3: TGTGCCAGCAGTGGAGGACAGGGTAATGAGCAGTTCTTC. Its protein is CASSGGQGNEQFF.